What follows are 9 T cell receptor beta chains derived from one specimen sequenced in a study of Ad26.COV2.S vaccination and SARS-CoV-2 variants. Regarding treatment: approximately 18 received Ad26.COV2.S at low or high dose, single or two shots; several received placebo; per-sample allocation not given. Sampling occurred on day 63 after the first vaccine or placebo injection. Libraries were prepared by immunoSEQ multiplex PCR; TCRdb keeps only in-frame clonotypes and omits some of them. The sample gives under 500,000 clones, about nine tenths of which show up once; over 1.5% is in the top ten. The sequenced sample was peripheral blood, obtained in a trial of Ad26.COV2.S vaccine versus placebo. These receptors were taken from a person aged 18 to 59 who received the Ad26.COV2.S COVID-19 vaccine or a placebo.

This chain uses TRBV21-1 with TRBJ2-2. TRBV21-1 counts as a pseudogene. The CDR3 runs to 12 residues. This chain's CDR3 is CASSDHTGELFF. Written as DNA, the CDR3 is TGTGCCAGCAGCGACCACACCGGGGAGCTGTTTTTT.

This clone was counted a single time. The gene calls are TRBV7-9 and TRBJ2-5, with 8 nucleotides matching TRBD1. Germline V gene lookup returns CDR1 SEHNR and CDR2 FQNEAQ (reference sequence). This CDR3 region has 16 residues. The ends lost 5 bases at V and 4 bases at J; junction bases unmatched: 12. The CDR3 reads CASSTPTGDLSETQYF. In nucleotides, the CDR3 is TGTGCCAGCAGCACCCCGACAGGGGACCTATCAGAGACCCAGTACTTC.

The rearrangement links TRBV4-3 to TRBJ1-1, with TRBD1 matching over 10 bases. CDR3 length: 14 residues. The J segment lost 2 bases and the V segment lost 3 bases, leaving 0 bases of the junction unmatched. Germline-derived CDR1 and CDR2 are LGHNA and YSLEER. The CDR3 protein is CASSQTGGNTEAFF. For the CDR3, the DNA is TGCGCCAGCAGCCAGACAGGGGGCAACACTGAAGCTTTCTTT.

The V call is TRBV4-3, the J call TRBJ1-5, with D possibly being TRBD1 (5 bases). V was shortened by 0 bases and J by 2 bases, with 20 bases between the two germline ends. There are 19 residues in the CDR3. Per the germline V gene, CDR1 is LGHNA and CDR2 is YSLEER. This CDR3 reads CASSQEPRAGVYGNQPQHF. CDR3 nucleotides: TGCGCCAGCAGCCAAGAGCCTAGGGCGGGGGTATATGGCAATCAGCCCCAGCATTTT.

The chain combines TRBV6-5 with TRBJ1-1; D unclear. CDR1 and CDR2 (germline): MNHEY, SVGAGI. The CDR3 has 11 amino acids. Trimming removed 4 bases from V and 3 bases from J, with 3 bases in between. This CDR3 is CASSSYTEAFF. The CDR3 nucleotides are TGTGCCAGCAGTTCCTACACTGAAGCTTTCTTT.

A word on this clone: Different DNA sequences within this sample yield the same CDR3. The chain has TRBV9 and TRBJ1-1, with D uncertain. The CDR3 totals 13 residues. Germline V CDR1 and CDR2: SGDLS, YYNGEE. V lost 0 bases and J lost 1, with 4 bases in between. The CDR3: CASSVAANTEAFF. CDR3 nucleotide sequence: TGTGCCAGCAGCGTAGCGGCGAACACTGAAGCTTTCTTT.

The rearrangement links TRBV20-1 to TRBJ1-1; no reliable D call. Germline CDR1 DFQATT, CDR2 SNEGSKA (reference sequence). The CDR3 has 11 residues. V lost 5 bases to trimming and J lost 5 bases, with 9 bases between them. The CDR3 nucleotides read TGCAGTGCTGGAGTGGGGACTGAAGCTTTCTTT. Its translation is CSAGVGTEAFF.

The CDR3 coding sequence is TGTGCCAGCAGTCCGAGCGGGGGGGCTTGGGAGACCCAGTACTTC. This codes for CASSPSGGAWETQYF. The chain joins TRBV27 to TRBJ2-5; 10 bases line up with TRBD2. The CDR3 totals 15 residues. J lost 5 bases, V lost 5 bases, and 8 bases had no gene match. Germline V gene data show CDR1 as MNHEY and CDR2 as SMNVEV (reference sequence).

This sequence joins TRBV7-2 and TRBJ2-1, with 8 positions matching TRBD2. Germline-derived CDR1 and CDR2 are SGHTA and FQGNSA. With V trimmed by 5 bases and J by 6 bases, 3 bases remained unmatched. The CDR3 has 13 amino acids. Here the CDR3 DNA reads TGTGCCAGCAGCCTACGGGGGGGCAATGAGCAGTTCTTC. Amino acid sequence: CASSLRGGNEQFF.